The clone carrying this T cell receptor beta chain was observed at least ten times. Its antigen is unidentified. Germline-derived CDR1 and CDR2 are SQVTM and ANQGSEA. The CDR3 spans 11 residues. The ends were cut back, 5 bases at V and 6 bases at J, with 7 bases in the middle. This record belongs to a study of T-cell reconstitution after alpha-beta-depleted transplantation in children. Findings and caveats of the study: Several hundred rapidly expanded clones from non-depleted graft cells reportedly supplied alpha-beta T cells about two months post-transplant. After one year, T-cell counts and TCRbeta diversity mostly came from new T cells. Where some patients showed high TCRbeta diversity at day 60, it came from recipient T cells and thymic progenitors that had survived.

Library preparation (for TCRbeta) was performed with unique molecular identifiers. TCRdb re-derived calls from the PCR reads in MiXCR, one entry per CDR3 protein. The repertoire has hundreds of thousands of distinct CDR3 sequences, roughly 14% of them found once; the top ten carry around 0.79%. J is TRBJ2-2 and V is TRBV29-1; D possibly corresponds to TRBD1 (5 bases). This TCR was sampled from a girl aged 2 to 10 with congenital amegakaryocytic thrombocytopenia, due to receive a stem cell transplant. The sample consisted of PBMCs, taken before TCRalphabeta/CD19-depleted stem cell transplant. DNA of the CDR3: TGCAGCGTTCGCAGGGCCGGGGAGCTGTTTTTT. Translation gives CSVRRAGELFF.